This T cell receptor beta chain was observed in a study of blood T cell repertoires in COVID-19. Study information: Sites in the United States, Italy and Spain provided acute and convalescent COVID-19 samples. Sample material is recorded as cDNA or gDNA derived from T cells, B-cell-depleted T cells, or PBMCs.

Seattle patients were enrolled while actively infected and followed longitudinally. This clone was detected only once. Trimming removed 5 bases at V and 1 base at J, with 9 bases between. CDR1 is MNHEY, CDR2 SVGAGI, per germline. This CDR3 contains 13 residues. Original methodology: Estimates of nucleated cell counts were drawn from the amplification of reference gene primers. Some clones are missing from TCRdb's copy, which holds only in-frame ones; the method was immunoSEQ multiplex PCR. That table supplies the V and J calls and clone size; D and trimming were determined from the DNA. The sample has some 300,000 clones; less than 90% are singletons.

This sequence originates from a woman between 65 and 79 years old with COVID-19, enrolled during active disease. Sequencing was carried out using peripheral blood. The chain carries TRBV6-5 and TRBJ2-7; no clear D gene. CDR3 DNA sequence: TGTGCCAGCAGTCCCGAGGATTCCTACGAGCAGTACTTC. This gives the protein CASSPEDSYEQYF.